This T cell receptor beta chain was recorded in a study of blood T cell repertoires in COVID-19. Study as a whole: COVID-19 samples collected from the United States, Italy and Spain covered acute and convalescent phases. T cells, B-cell-depleted T cells, or PBMCs provided the cDNA or gDNA that served as material.

In the authors' workflow: By means of reference gene primer amplification, nucleated cell counts were estimated. Assay: immunoSEQ multiplex PCR; the TCRdb copy retains only in-frame clones and omits some. The V and J calls and clone size were taken over from that table, and D and trimming were inferred from the DNA. The repertoire includes around 200,000 clones, around 80% of them detected once, and roughly 4.9% sits in the top ten. The CDR3 runs 16 residues. Germline assignment: CDR1 LGHNA and CDR2 YNFKEQ. V was clipped by 0 bases and J by 4 bases, with 15 bases between them. The source of this sequence is a human donor in a cohort sampled during active COVID-19. Sequenced material: peripheral blood. This chain links TRBV4-2 with TRBJ1-2, with D perhaps TRBD1 (6 bases). CDR3 loop: CASSQDGGAYSYGYTF. The CDR3 region has the DNA TGTGCCAGCAGCCAAGATGGGGGGGCATATAGCTATGGCTACACCTTC.